These 14 T cell receptor beta chains came from one sample sequenced in a study of T-cell memory formation after mild COVID-19. Using its own MiXCR run on the 5' RACE reads, TCRdb lists one record per CDR3 protein. The data show about 290,000 distinct CDR3 sequences, about 16% seen once. Material for sequencing was PBMCs or a T cell subset sorted from them (not recorded which). The receptors originated from a man between 18 and 35 years old who had mild COVID-19 (a few samples of this study predate the infection). Cell type and time point are not known.

Only a few counts were recorded for this clonotype. CDR3: CAISASGGLEETQYF. The CDR3, as DNA: TGTGCCATCAGTGCATCGGGGGGACTCGAAGAGACCCAGTACTTC. This chain connects TRBV10-3 to TRBJ2-5, with 7 bases identical to TRBD2. Germline V gene lookup returns CDR1 ENHRY and CDR2 SYGVKD. V was pared by 4 bases and J by 3 bases, with 8 bases of the junction left unmatched. This CDR3 is 15 amino acids long.

This clonotype came up a few times. The chain links TRBV20-1 to TRBJ2-5, with D possibly being TRBD1 (7 bases). Trimming shortened V by 0 bases and J by 4 bases, and 12 bases separated the two germline ends. The CDR3 sequence is 14 residues long. CDR1 and CDR2 from the germline V gene are DFQATT and SNEGSKA (reference sequence). This CDR3 is CSAREDRRGETQYF. The CDR3 nucleotides are TGCAGTGCTAGAGAGGACAGGAGGGGAGAGACCCAGTACTTC.

This chain links TRBV4-3 with TRBJ1-2, with TRBD1 matching 9 bases. The CDR3 length is 18 residues. V lost 0 bases, J lost 4 bases, and 12 bases stayed unmatched. Germline values: CDR1 LGHNA, CDR2 YSLEER. For the CDR3, the DNA is TGCGCCAGCAGCCAAGATAGAGGAGGGACAGGGTTTTCCTATGGCTACACCTTC. The encoded protein is CASSQDRGGTGFSYGYTF.

The chain carries TRBV6-5 and TRBJ2-2; unclear D gene. The germline V gene encodes CDR1 MNHEY and CDR2 SVGAGI. The CDR3 is 13 residues long. The germline V and J ends were trimmed by 7 bases and 6 bases, with 12 bases remaining between them. The CDR3 sequence: CASKGSGPGELFF. The CDR3 region has the DNA TGTGCCAGCAAGGGTTCAGGTCCCGGGGAGCTGTTTTTT.

V gene TRBV7-9 combines with J gene TRBJ2-1; D not certain. The CDR3 runs 12 residues. In germline, CDR1 is SEHNR, CDR2 FQNEAQ (reference sequence). The V gene lost 2 bases and the J gene lost 8 bases, with 7 bases spanning the gap. The CDR3 reads CASSLSYYEQFF. The CDR3 bases are TGTGCCAGCAGCTTAAGTTACTATGAGCAGTTCTTC. Full variable domain (outside the CDR3, taken from reference TRBV7-9 and TRBJ2-1): DTGVSQNPRHKITKRGQNVTFRCDPISEHNRLYWYRQTLGQGPEFLTYFQNEAQLEKSRLLSDRFSAERPKGSFSTLEIQRTEQGDSAMYLCASSLSYYEQFFGPGTRLTVL.

This CDR3 reads CASSERRQAPGTQYF. DNA for the CDR3: TGCGCCAGCAGTGAACGTCGCCAGGCCCCCGGGACCCAGTACTTC. The chain joins TRBV10-1 to TRBJ2-5; D is undetermined. The CDR3 has 15 residues. Germline CDR1 reads WNHNN; CDR2 reads SYGVQD (reference sequence). With 3 bases removed from V and 7 bases from J, the gap between germline ends came to 18 bases.

This clonotype showed up just a few times. The V gene is TRBV12-3 or TRBV12-4, the J gene TRBJ1-3; no firm D call. CDR3 size: 15 residues. V lost 2 bases and J 0 bases, leaving 8 bases between the germline ends. The CDR3 bases are TGTGCCAGCAGTTTAATGTATTTCTCTGGAAACACCATATATTTT. Translation: CASSLMYFSGNTIYF.

The J gene is TRBJ2-5, the V gene TRBV29-1, with 8 bases fitting TRBD1. Looked up from germline, CDR1 is SQVTM and CDR2 is ANQGSEA. Unmatched junction bases numbered 1, after V lost 4 bases and J lost 3 bases. CDR3 size: 12 residues. The chain's CDR3 is CSVADREETQYF. DNA for the CDR3: TGCAGCGTTGCGGACAGGGAAGAGACCCAGTACTTC.

This clonotype came up a few times. The rearrangement links TRBV4-3 to TRBJ1-6; D is ambiguous. Trimming took off 0 bases at V and 8 bases at J, with 11 bases between the two ends. This CDR3 region has 15 residues. Germline V gives CDR1 LGHNA, CDR2 YSLEER. In DNA, the CDR3 is TGCGCCAGCAGCCAAGAGTGGAGGCAGGATTCACCCCTCCACTTT. Protein: CASSQEWRQDSPLHF.

This clonotype was picked up a small number of times. The chain links TRBV20-1 to TRBJ1-3; D remains ambiguous. Trimming left V 1 base short and J 14 bases short, with 12 bases between. Germline V lookup: CDR1 DFQATT, CDR2 SNEGSKA (reference sequence). This CDR3 contains 11 residues. Here the CDR3 DNA reads TGCAGTGCTAGAGGAGCCGGATTTGTATATTTT. Its translation: CSARGAGFVYF.

There are a few counts of this clonotype. The chain carries TRBV29-1 and TRBJ1-2, with D hard to call. CDR1 and CDR2 (germline): SQVTM, ANQGSEA. This CDR3 is 16 amino acids long. Trimming stripped 5 bases from V and 4 bases from J, with 23 bases between. In DNA form, the CDR3 reads TGCAGCGTTCGCACTCGTTTCGGACGTACGTCCTATGGCTACACCTTC. Protein sequence: CSVRTRFGRTSYGYTF.

The V call is TRBV7-8, the J call TRBJ2-5; 8 nucleotides align to TRBD2. J was trimmed by 6 bases and V by 5 bases; bases with no gene match: 8. The germline V gene has CDR1 SGHVS and CDR2 FQNEAQ. This CDR3 spans 14 amino acids. This chain's CDR3 is CASSAAGTRKTQYF. CDR3 in DNA: TGTGCCAGCAGCGCCGCCGGGACTAGGAAGACCCAGTACTTC.

V usage is TRBV6-5 and J usage is TRBJ1-1; D remains ambiguous. V shed 8 bases and J shed 4 bases, with 14 bases lying between them. Germline CDR1 is MNHEY and CDR2 is SVGAGI. The CDR3 has 13 residues. Here the CDR3 reads CASGPSLLTEAFF. DNA for the CDR3: TGTGCCAGCGGGCCGTCTCTTCTCACTGAAGCTTTCTTT.

The genes are TRBV4-3 and TRBJ1-1; maybe TRBD1 (6 bases). The V gene's germline CDR1 is LGHNA and CDR2 YSLEER. The CDR3 is 14 residues long. Trimming removed 3 bases at V and 1 base at J, with 9 bases between. The CDR3 DNA reads as TGCGCCAGCAGCCAGGGGGGCCGGAACACTGAAGCTTTCTTT. Amino acid sequence: CASSQGGRNTEAFF.